The 7 T cell receptor beta chains listed next were all sequenced from one sample in a study of CD8+CD57+ T cells in acquired aplastic anemia. Profiling that covered TCR beta VDJ and CDR3 relied on genomic DNA as its template. MiXCR, applied by TCRdb to the reads, yields one record per CDR3 protein. The sample records 55,000 to 80,000 distinct CDR3 sequences, 54% being singletons. Sequenced sample: sorted CD4+, CD8+, or CD8+CD57+ T cells (not recorded which) from PBMCs. The receptors shown here come from a human donor in good health, serving as a control.

Within the sample, this clonotype is medium-sized. CDR3 amino acids: CATSRDRTGSYEQYF. The CDR3 DNA is TGTGCCACCAGCAGAGATCGCACAGGTTCCTACGAGCAGTACTTC. The chain links TRBV15 to TRBJ2-7; weak D call: TRBD1 (5 bases). V dropped 0 bases and J dropped 1 base, with 10 bases sitting between them. The CDR3 extends over 15 amino acids. Germline CDR1 LNHNV, CDR2 YYDKDF (reference sequence).

The rearrangement joins TRBV7-8 to TRBJ1-2, with D hard to call. The CDR3 length is 11 residues. Germline loops: CDR1 SGHVS, CDR2 FQNEAQ. The V end was cut by 5 bases, the J end by 8 bases, with 9 bases between. CDR3 coding DNA: TGTGCCAGCAGCCAAGGTTGGGGCTACACCTTC. Its translation is CASSQGWGYTF.

Many counts were recorded for this clonotype. The genes are TRBV5-6 and TRBJ1-2; unclear D gene. Germline-derived CDR1 and CDR2 are SGHDT and YYEEEE. Trimming cost V 1 base and J 3 bases, with 4 bases left between them. The CDR3 is 12 amino acids. This chain's CDR3 is CASSLMDYGYTF. The CDR3 bases are TGTGCCAGCAGCTTGATGGACTATGGCTACACCTTC.

This clonotype has a count of ten or more. The chain uses TRBV13 and TRBJ2-5, with 7 bases matching TRBD2. V shed 4 bases, J shed 2 bases, and the junction held 10 bases outside the gene matches. CDR3 length equals 16 residues. The V gene's germline CDR1 is PRHDT and CDR2 FYEKMQ (reference sequence). The CDR3 region is CASSSRLASFQETQYF. The CDR3 DNA reads as TGTGCCAGCAGCTCCAGACTAGCTTCGTTTCAAGAGACCCAGTACTTC.

This clonotype was counted at least ten times. The chain couples TRBV4-1 to TRBJ2-1, with 7 bases fitting TRBD2. Germline V CDR1 and CDR2: MGHRA, YSYEKL. V shed 7 bases and J 0 bases; nucleotides not matched to a gene: 6. This CDR3 is 15 amino acids long. CDR3 loop: CASNGLVSSYNEQFF. The DNA of the CDR3 is TGCGCCAGCAACGGACTAGTGAGCTCCTACAATGAGCAGTTCTTC.

This chain links TRBV15 with TRBJ1-4; D might be TRBD1 (5 bases). There are 13 residues in the CDR3. Deletions cut 3 bases from V and 7 bases from J, with 9 bases between. The germline gives CDR1 LNHNV, CDR2 YYDKDF (reference sequence). CDR3: CATSRDQGEKLFF. The CDR3 nucleotides read TGTGCCACCAGCAGGGATCAGGGTGAAAAACTGTTTTTT.

This clonotype was seen a few times. The chain links TRBV7-9 to TRBJ2-7, with D unclear. The germline V gene encodes CDR1 SEHNR and CDR2 FQNEAQ (reference sequence). With 7 bases removed from V and 7 bases from J, the gap between germline ends came to 20 bases. This CDR3 is built from 14 residues. As DNA, the CDR3 is TGTGCCAGCACCTGGGCCTCCCGGCTAGGGGAGCAGTACTTC. This sequence encodes CASTWASRLGEQYF.